This TCR beta chain was observed in a study of T-cell reconstitution after alpha-beta-depleted transplantation in children. Researchers prepared the TCRbeta library using unique molecular identifiers, the study reports. MiXCR, run by TCRdb on the PCR reads, gives a single entry per CDR3 protein. This sample has around 370,000 distinct CDR3 sequences, with 10% found just once. The sample holds a few counts of this clonotype. This CDR3 has 12 amino acids. V was trimmed by 1 base and J by 8 bases, leaving 6 bases between them. Looked up from germline, CDR1 is MGHRA and CDR2 is YSYEKL. This TCR was recovered from a human donor who donated a stem cell graft to a child with acute lymphoblastic leukemia. This chain links TRBV4-1 with TRBJ2-1; D is undetermined. Specimen: PBMCs from the stem cell graft donor, collected from the stem cell graft. The chain's CDR3 is CASSQVRDEQFF. CDR3 coding DNA: TGCGCCAGCAGCCAAGTTCGGGATGAGCAGTTCTTC.